Listed below are T cell receptor beta chains from one sample, sequenced in a study of Ad26.COV2.S vaccination and SARS-CoV-2 variants. Data came from immunoSEQ multiplex PCR; TCRdb stores just in-frame clones and leaves some out. The data hold more than 150,000 clones, with around nine tenths observed a single time. The sequencing used peripheral blood, collected after recovery from COVID-19. The receptors were sampled from a human donor who had recovered from COVID-19. The CDR3 runs from the conserved cysteine through the conserved F or W. D genes are given only for firm matches. The size of a clone is reported for some rows only, either as once, few or many, or as a class for expanded clones.

TGTGCCAGCAGTGATCTAGGGGTGGGAGACAATGAGCAGTTCTTC	CASSDLGVGDNEQFF	NA	NA	TRBV2	TRBJ2-1	15
TGTGCCAGCAGCCCCTCCTACGAGCAGTACTTC	CASSPSYEQYF	NA	few	TRBV12-3/TRBV12-4	TRBJ2-7	11
TGTGCCAGCAGCAGACCATTCGACGGTAGAGGAAACACCATATATTTT	CASSRPFDGRGNTIYF	NA	NA	TRBV21-1	TRBJ1-3	16
TGTGCCACCAGCAGACCGGACGGGACCTACGAGCAGTACTTC	CATSRPDGTYEQYF	NA	NA	TRBV15	TRBJ2-7	14
TGTGCCAGCAGTTACGGAGCAGGGCGGGGAACCACTGAAGCTTTCTTT	CASSYGAGRGTTEAFF	NA	NA	TRBV6-5	TRBJ1-1	16
TGTGCCAGTAGTGTGGCCATGAGGACTAGTAATGAGCAGTTCTTC	CASSVAMRTSNEQFF	TRBD2	NA	TRBV19	TRBJ2-1	15
TGTGCCAGCAGTGTGGACCCCGGGGACAGGGGAAATGAGCAGTTCTTC	CASSVDPGDRGNEQFF	TRBD1	once	TRBV25-1	TRBJ2-1	16
TGTGCCAGCAGCTCAATAGCGGGAGGCTACAATGAGCAGTTCTTC	CASSSIAGGYNEQFF	TRBD2	once	TRBV7-2	TRBJ2-1	15
TGTGCCTGGAGTGCGGACAGGGGGAACATTCAGTACTTC	CAWSADRGNIQYF	TRBD1	NA	TRBV30	TRBJ2-4	13
TGTGCCAGCAGCTCTCCTCGGGACGGTCCCTCCTACGAGCAGTACTTC	CASSSPRDGPSYEQYF	NA	NA	TRBV11-2	TRBJ2-7	16
TGTGCCAGCAGCTTAGATGCGGGGTTGAGGCACCTTGAAGCTTTCTTT	CASSLDAGLRHLEAFF	NA	NA	TRBV7-9	TRBJ1-1	16
TGTGCCAGCAGCTCCCTAGATCCCCAGGCCTACGAGCAGTACTTC	CASSSLDPQAYEQYF	NA	NA	TRBV11-3	TRBJ2-7	15
TGTGCCAGTAAGGACTCTCCGGGGATAGATACGCAGTATTTT	CASKDSPGIDTQYF	NA	NA	TRBV19	TRBJ2-3	14
TGTGCCAGCAGTTTGGGCAGGGGGGTCTATGGCTACACCTTC	CASSLGRGVYGYTF	TRBD1	NA	TRBV28	TRBJ1-2	14
TGTGCCAGCAGCTTCACCGGGACAATGAACACTGAAGCTTTCTTT	CASSFTGTMNTEAFF	NA	NA	TRBV7-9	TRBJ1-1	15
TGCGCCAGCAGTCAATATAGGACAGGCACGTTCTCTGGGGCCAACGTCCTGACTTTC	CASSQYRTGTFSGANVLTF	TRBD1	NA	TRBV23-1	TRBJ2-6	19
TGTGCCAGCAGCTTGGGGACTACCCGAGAGACCCAGTACTTC	CASSLGTTRETQYF	NA	NA	TRBV5-5	TRBJ2-5	14
TGTGCCAGCAGGACCGGGACCAGACCTTCCGAGCAGTACTTC	CASRTGTRPSEQYF	NA	few	TRBV6-5	TRBJ2-7	14
TGTGCCAGCAGTGACTCTGAGTCTAGTCCCCTCCACTTT	CASSDSESSPLHF	NA	NA	TRBV6-4	TRBJ1-6	13
TGTGCCAGCAGCCAAAGACAGGGGACGGGGGAGCAGTACTTC	CASSQRQGTGEQYF	TRBD1	NA	TRBV3-1/TRBV3-2	TRBJ2-7	14
TGTGCCAGCAGCTTAGGGCTTTCCTTCCCTTACAATGAGCAGTTCTTC	CASSLGLSFPYNEQFF	NA	NA	TRBV11-2	TRBJ2-1	16
TGTGCCAGCAGCTTAGGAACAGGGGCGTCCTATGGCTACACCTTC	CASSLGTGASYGYTF	TRBD1	few	TRBV7-9	TRBJ1-2	15
TGTGCCAGCAGTGAAGAGTTCAGGGATACTGAAGCTTTCTTT	CASSEEFRDTEAFF	NA	NA	TRBV2	TRBJ1-1	14
TGTGCCATCAGTGAGATACTAGCGGGAGTGAAAGAGCAGTACTTC	CAISEILAGVKEQYF	TRBD2	once	TRBV10-3	TRBJ2-7	15
TGTGCCTGGAGTGTGCGAACAGGGGGTTGGGGGAACACTGAAGCTTTCTTT	CAWSVRTGGWGNTEAFF	TRBD1	NA	TRBV30	TRBJ1-1	17